The sequence of this T cell receptor (beta chain) was determined in a study of blood T cell repertoires in COVID-19. The overall study: Samples taken during acute and convalescent COVID-19 were collected in the United States, Italy and Spain. Sample material is recorded as cDNA or gDNA derived from T cells, B-cell-depleted T cells, or PBMCs.

CDR3 length equals 15 residues. The germline V and J ends were trimmed by 1 base and 6 bases, with 13 bases remaining between them. Germline V gene lookup returns CDR1 GTSNPN and CDR2 SVGIG (reference sequence). Original handling: Quantification of nucleated cells was approximated via reference gene primer amplification. Assay used: immunoSEQ multiplex PCR; TCRdb lists only in-frame clones, some missing. The D gene and trimming were derived from the DNA, and the V and J assignments and clone size from that table. The top ten hold 2.5% to 4% of the sample, which has approximately 350,000 clones, about 90% seen once.

The sequenced sample was peripheral blood. The receptor's source is a woman between 18 and 29 years old who had recovered from COVID-19. V and J are TRBV30 and TRBJ1-6; perhaps TRBD1 as D (6 bases). The CDR3 loop reads CAWSGGGIGNSPLHF. The CDR3 coding sequence is TGTGCCTGGAGTGGGGGGGGCATCGGTAATTCACCCCTCCACTTT.